These 19 T cell receptor beta chains came from one sample sequenced in a study of CXCR3-negative and CXCR3-positive naive CD8 T cells. Via 5' RACE with UMI labels, TRB cDNA libraries were prepared. Reanalyzing the 5' RACE reads, TCRdb keeps one entry per CDR3 protein, without DNA. The sample table sets out 100,000 to 150,000 distinct CDR3 sequences. The sequenced sample consisted of naive CXCR3- CD8+ T cells from blood. Subset meaning: CD45RO-CCR7+CD27+CD95- naive CD8+ T cells lacking CXCR3 (TNR3-). The receptors stem from a human donor in good health. Some clones in this sample may be carry-over from other donors' samples.

The V gene is TRBV7-8, the J gene TRBJ2-6; TCRdb picks TRBD2, but there is no DNA to check that call. This CDR3 is built from 18 residues. Germline CDR1 and CDR2: SGHVS and FQNEAQ. CDR3 protein: CASSLARGVVSGANVLTF.

V usage is TRBV25-1 and J usage is TRBJ2-2; TCRdb lists TRBD1, though no DNA is available to test this call. Germline V gene lookup returns CDR1 MGHDK and CDR2 SYGVNS. The CDR3 has 14 amino acids. The CDR3 loop is CASSESAGPGELFF.

The chain employs TRBV29-1 and TRBJ2-2; TCRdb gives TRBD1 as the D gene, but with no DNA this cannot be confirmed. This CDR3 region has 15 residues. Germline CDR1 reads SQVTM; CDR2 reads ANQGSEA. CDR3 amino acids: CSVEDRQGYTGELFF.

V usage is TRBV6-5 and J usage is TRBJ1-1; the D gene TCRdb calls, TRBD1, cannot be checked with no DNA. This CDR3 contains 15 residues. Germline V gene data show CDR1 as MNHEY and CDR2 as SVGAGI. CDR3 region: CASTYSDRANTEAFF.

The chain uses TRBV7-8 and TRBJ2-7; TCRdb's assignment of TRBD2 cannot be checked, as there is no DNA. Germline-derived CDR1 and CDR2 are SGHVS and FQNEAQ. This CDR3 is built from 16 residues. The CDR3 region is CASSFPLGGSSSEQYF. Combining the CDR3 with reference TRBV7-8 and TRBJ2-7 gives the whole variable domain GAGVSQSPRYKVAKRGQDVALRCDPISGHVSLFWYQQALGQGPEFLTYFQNEAQLDKSGLPSDRFFAERPEGSVSTLKIQRTQQEDSAVYLCASSFPLGGSSSEQYFGPGTRLTVT.

The chain uses TRBV12-3 or TRBV12-4 and TRBJ1-1; TCRdb indicates TRBD1, and absent DNA this call remains unverified. The CDR3 length is 15 residues. The CDR3 protein is CASSPEGGGPDGAFF.

CDR3 sequence: CASSLIDLEQFF. This chain joins TRBV7-2 and TRBJ2-1. The CDR3 is made up of 12 amino acids. CDR1 SGHTA and CDR2 FQGNSA come from the germline V gene.

J is TRBJ2-3 and V is TRBV25-1; without DNA, the TCRdb call of TRBD1 cannot be checked. The CDR3 spans 14 residues. Germline V lookup: CDR1 MGHDK, CDR2 SYGVNS. CDR3 protein: CASSATGNTDTQYF.

The chain links TRBV11-3 to TRBJ2-7; TCRdb designates TRBD2, a call that cannot be tested without DNA. The CDR3 loop spans 16 amino acids. Germline loops: CDR1 SGHNT, CDR2 YENEEA. This CDR3 reads CASSPEEGPGDYEQYF.

The chain combines TRBV5-1 with TRBJ2-7; TCRdb returns TRBD1, unconfirmable since there is no DNA. Germline loops: CDR1 SGHRS, CDR2 YFSETQ. The CDR3 is made up of 14 amino acids. CDR3 protein: CAGRRDSSSYEQYF.

The chain is built from TRBV29-1 and TRBJ1-2; TCRdb calls TRBD1, which cannot be checked without DNA. CDR1 is SQVTM and CDR2 is ANQGSEA in the germline V gene. The CDR3 length is 15 residues. The CDR3 sequence: CSVEDEPPEHYGYTF.

The chain carries TRBV4-2 and TRBJ2-7; the TCRdb D gene call, TRBD1, has no DNA to confirm it. CDR3 length: 15 amino acids. Germline values: CDR1 LGHNA, CDR2 YNFKEQ. Here the CDR3 reads CASSQVGDREYEQYF.

The genes are TRBV9 and TRBJ2-7. The germline gives CDR1 SGDLS, CDR2 YYNGEE. This CDR3 has 14 residues. The CDR3 spells CASSVGASDYEQYF.

The rearrangement uses TRBV29-1 and TRBJ2-7; TCRdb reports TRBD1, a call that lacks DNA to check it against. The CDR3 has 13 amino acids. Per germline, CDR1 SQVTM and CDR2 ANQGSEA. CDR3 in amino acids: CSHKQGHDYEQYF.

V gene TRBV24-1 combines with J gene TRBJ2-1; TCRdb gives TRBD1 as the D gene, but with no DNA this cannot be confirmed. The CDR3 contains 17 residues. The germline gives CDR1 KGHDR, CDR2 SFDVKD. The CDR3 sequence: CATSDHRQGATYNEQFF.

The rearrangement links TRBV4-3 to TRBJ2-2; TCRdb's assignment of TRBD1 cannot be checked, as there is no DNA. Germline CDR1 reads LGHNA; CDR2 reads YSLEER. This CDR3 spans 17 amino acids. The chain's CDR3 is CASSQAPGQGSTGELFF.

The chain recombines TRBV20-1 with TRBJ2-5. The germline gives CDR1 DFQATT, CDR2 SNEGSKA (reference sequence). This CDR3 comprises 17 residues. The CDR3 sequence: CSARSSPGPSYQETQYF.

The V call is TRBV27, the J call TRBJ2-3. The CDR3 is made up of 13 amino acids. In germline, CDR1 is MNHEY, CDR2 SMNVEV (reference sequence). The CDR3 spells CASSWGNTDTQYF.

The chain links TRBV28 to TRBJ2-6. Germline V lookup: CDR1 MDHEN, CDR2 SYDVKM. CDR3 size: 15 residues. This CDR3 reads CASSLFTSGANVLTF.